The following is a T cell receptor beta chain sequence with its context. This specimen belongs to a study of Ad26.COV2.S vaccination and SARS-CoV-2 variants. The table came from immunoSEQ multiplex PCR; TCRdb's copy has only in-frame clones and leaves some out. The data show approximately 300,000 clones, 86% seen once. The trim removed 0 bases at V and 5 bases at J, leaving 10 bases unmatched. Germline CDR1 SGHAT, CDR2 FQNNGV. This CDR3 is built from 17 residues. Treatment: over 15 received Ad26.COV2.S at low or high dose, single or two shots; 5 received placebo; per-sample allocation not given. It was on day 63 after the first vaccine or placebo injection that samples were taken. The administered vaccine (an Ad26 vector) expressed Wuhan-strain SARS-CoV-2 spike.

This receptor was taken from a person between 18 and 65 years old who received the Ad26.COV2.S COVID-19 vaccine or a placebo. The sample was peripheral blood, taken in a trial of Ad26.COV2.S vaccine versus placebo. The genes are TRBV11-2 and TRBJ2-3; TRBD1 matches at 8 bases. The CDR3 DNA is TGTGCCAGCAGCTTAGAGCGAGGCAGGGGGCAGAAAGATACGCAGTATTTT. Translated, it gives CASSLERGRGQKDTQYF.